These 27 T cell receptor beta chains were sequenced from one sample in a study of regulatory T cells in long-lasting Graves disease. Library construction for TCR beta used iRepertoire HTBI primers and Arm-PCR of CDR3 regions. TCRdb passed the multiplex PCR reads through MiXCR, listing each CDR3 protein once. The table shows more than 300,000 distinct CDR3 sequences, with approximately 23% occurring only once. As to time point: persistent/refractory GD, antithyroid drugs over 5 years with positive TRAb. PBMCs were the source of the RNA used for TCR sequencing. The sequences come from peripheral blood mononuclear cells (PBMCs), collected when the disease was refractory, from a patient treated with antithyroid drugs. These receptors were obtained from a woman in her 40s with Graves disease.

This clonotype showed up just a few times. The chain uses TRBV30 and TRBJ1-4, with D unresolved. The V gene's germline CDR1 is GTSNPN and CDR2 SVGIG (reference sequence). Trimming took off 0 bases at V and 7 bases at J, with 6 bases between the two ends. The CDR3 extends over 12 amino acids. The CDR3 DNA reads TGTGCCTGGAGTGTCCGGCGTGAAAAACTGTTTTTT. As protein: CAWSVRREKLFF.

This clonotype was seen a few times. V and J are TRBV14 and TRBJ2-4; D not resolved. Germline V CDR1 and CDR2: SGHDN, FVKESK. V was shortened by 4 bases and J by 8 bases, with 12 bases between the two germline ends. The CDR3 sequence is 13 residues long. The CDR3 here is CASSRVPLDIQYF. The CDR3 DNA follows: TGTGCCAGCAGCCGGGTACCATTGGACATTCAGTACTTC.

This clonotype has a count of ten or more. CDR3 coding DNA: TGTGCCAGCAGTTTATCAGGGACAGTACGTAGTGAGCAGTTCTTC. Translating gives CASSLSGTVRSEQFF. V gene TRBV28 combines with J gene TRBJ2-1, with TRBD1 identical over 7 bases. The V gene's germline CDR1 is MDHEN and CDR2 SYDVKM. V lost 1 base, J lost 9 bases, and 9 bases stayed unmatched. The CDR3 is made up of 15 amino acids.

This clonotype was seen a few times. This sequence joins TRBV10-3 and TRBJ2-2; TRBD2 aligns across 11 bases. After removal of 2 bases from V and 2 bases from J, the junction contained 1 base not matched to a gene. Germline CDR1 ENHRY, CDR2 SYGVKD. This CDR3 comprises 16 residues. The CDR3 sequence: CAISEGTSGNTGELFF. In nucleotides, the CDR3 is TGTGCCATCAGTGAGGGGACTAGCGGTAACACCGGGGAGCTGTTTTTT.

In this sample, this clonotype turned up many times. V and J are TRBV28 and TRBJ2-7; possibly TRBD1 or TRBD2 for D (5 bases each). CDR1 is MDHEN, CDR2 SYDVKM, per germline. The CDR3 is made up of 12 amino acids. V was clipped by 6 bases and J by 12 bases, with 18 bases between them. CDR3 DNA: TGTGCCAGCAGCTCCGGGACCAACTGCCCGTACTTC. Residues: CASSSGTNCPYF.

This clonotype showed up just a few times. This chain uses TRBV10-3 with TRBJ1-1, with TRBD1 matching over 12 bases. After removal of 1 base from V and 3 bases from J, the junction contained 3 bases not matched to a gene. This CDR3 is 16 amino acids long. Looked up from germline, CDR1 is ENHRY and CDR2 is SYGVKD. The CDR3 here is CAISEFGTGGDTEAFF. CDR3 in DNA: TGTGCCATCAGTGAGTTTGGGACAGGGGGCGACACTGAAGCTTTCTTT.

The chain has TRBV19 and TRBJ2-1; 14 nucleotides match TRBD2. CDR3 size: 14 residues. Germline V gene sequence: CDR1 LNHDA, CDR2 SQIVND (reference sequence). J was trimmed by 8 bases and V by 10 bases; bases with no gene match: 7. The CDR3, as DNA: TGTGCCACAACCAGGGGACTAGCGGGAGATGAGCAGTTCTTC. Its protein is CATTRGLAGDEQFF.

This clonotype has a count of ten or more. The chain has TRBV6-1 and TRBJ1-1, with D unclear. The CDR3 consists of 14 residues. V lost 5 bases, J lost 6 bases, and 16 bases lay in between. Per germline, CDR1 MNHNS and CDR2 SASEGT. The CDR3 loop is CASSRYRDSPEAFF. Here the CDR3 DNA reads TGTGCCAGCAGTCGGTACCGGGATTCTCCTGAAGCTTTCTTT.

This clonotype was recorded a few times. This rearrangement joins TRBV3-1 to TRBJ1-2; D is unresolved. Germline V lookup: CDR1 LGHDT, CDR2 YNNKEL (reference sequence). The CDR3 is 14 residues long. Trimming pared 1 base from V and 1 base from J, leaving 7 bases between. DNA for the CDR3: TGTGCCAGCAGCCAAGGCGGCAATAACTATGGCTACACCTTC. It specifies CASSQGGNNYGYTF.

The V call is TRBV6-2 or TRBV6-3, the J call TRBJ2-4; D ambiguous. V was cut by 3 bases and J by 8 bases, with 5 bases left in between. This CDR3 is built from 11 residues. CDR1 and CDR2 (germline): MNHEY, SVGEGT. DNA for the CDR3: TGTGCCAGCAGTTATTCCTACATTCAGTACTTC. It is translated as CASSYSYIQYF.

In its sample, this clonotype was seen a few times. The V gene is TRBV2, the J gene TRBJ1-1; D ambiguous. The ends were cut back, 4 bases at V and 0 bases at J, with 9 bases in the middle. CDR1 and CDR2 (germline): SNHLY, FYNNEI. CDR3 length: 14 amino acids. CDR3 nucleotides: TGTGCCAGCAGTGTCCGGTATATGAACACTGAAGCTTTCTTT. This encodes CASSVRYMNTEAFF.

With regard to this clonotype: This may stem from a read error, because a much larger clone lies one nucleotide away. Since no conserved phenylalanine or tryptophan closes the CDR3, a read error is the likely cause. The chain has TRBV2 and TRBJ1-1; possibly TRBD1 for D (6 bases). Germline V gene sequence: CDR1 SNHLY, CDR2 FYNNEI. CDR3 length: 14 amino acids. V was cut by 5 bases and J by 1 base, with 11 bases left in between. CDR3 in amino acids: CASSYTGWNTEAFL. The DNA for the CDR3 is TGTGCCAGCAGTTATACAGGGTGGAACACTGAAGCTTTCCTT.

To note about this clonotype: This may come from a read error, since a much larger clone is one base off. V usage is TRBV7-2 and J usage is TRBJ2-7; TRBD1 agrees at 9 bases. The CDR3 contains 14 residues. The V gene's germline CDR1 is SGHTA and CDR2 FQGNSA. The V segment lost 3 bases and the J segment 9 bases; nucleotides outside the gene matches: 9. The CDR3 protein is CASSFVQGAVGQYF. The CDR3 coding sequence is TGTGCCAGCAGCTTTGTACAGGGGGCTGTCGGGCAGTACTTC. The full variable domain, in which reference TRBV7-2 and TRBJ2-7 provide the parts outside the CDR3, is GAGVSQSPSNKVTEKGKDVELRCDPISGHTALYWYRQSLGQGLEFLIYFQGNSAPDKSGLPSDRFSAERTGGSVSTLTIQRTQQEDSAVYLCASSFVQGAVGQYFGPGTRLTVT.

This clonotype has at least ten counts. The CDR3: CSVEGDSGDQEQYF. The CDR3 nucleotides are TGCAGCGTTGAAGGGGACAGTGGGGACCAAGAGCAGTACTTC. The rearrangement joins TRBV29-1 to TRBJ2-7; TRBD1 agrees at 7 bases. The length of the CDR3 is 14 residues. With V trimmed by 1 base and J by 7 bases, 10 bases remained unmatched. Germline CDR1 reads SQVTM; CDR2 reads ANQGSEA.

This clonotype was picked up many times. This rearrangement joins TRBV28 to TRBJ1-4; no definite D call. V was shortened by 4 bases and J by 8 bases, with 14 bases between the two germline ends. This CDR3 is 14 amino acids long. Germline CDR1 and CDR2: MDHEN and SYDVKM. This CDR3 is CASSSGITAEKLFF. The CDR3, as DNA: TGTGCCAGCAGTTCCGGGATCACCGCAGAAAAACTGTTTTTT.

The sample holds a few counts of this clonotype. The rearrangement joins TRBV19 to TRBJ1-5; 10 bases fit TRBD1. Trimming at V came to 4 bases and at J to 6 bases, leaving 6 bases not matched to a gene. The germline V gene has CDR1 LNHDA and CDR2 SQIVND (reference sequence). The CDR3 length is 15 residues. The CDR3 protein is CASSTRDRGVQPQHF. Written as DNA, the CDR3 is TGTGCCAGTAGTACCCGGGACAGGGGCGTTCAGCCCCAGCATTTT.

This chain links TRBV19 with TRBJ2-7; D is ambiguous. Germline-derived CDR1 and CDR2 are LNHDA and SQIVND (reference sequence). There are 13 residues in the CDR3. V lost 3 bases, J lost 0 bases, and 6 bases lay in between. CDR3 in DNA: TGTGCCAGTAGTATTTCGAGCTCCTACGAGCAGTACTTC. Its protein is CASSISSSYEQYF.

CDR3 in amino acids: CASRKSGSGETQYF. The CDR3 DNA reads TGTGCCAGCAGGAAGAGCGGGAGTGGTGAGACCCAGTACTTC. V and J are TRBV6-1 and TRBJ2-5; 8 bases match TRBD2. CDR1 is MNHNS and CDR2 is SASEGT in the germline V gene. J lost 5 bases, V lost 6 bases, and 8 bases had no gene match. CDR3 length: 14 residues.

This clonotype has at least ten counts. This chain connects TRBV7-3 to TRBJ2-5; no definite D call. This CDR3 spans 14 amino acids. Trimming pared 0 bases from V and 2 bases from J, leaving 7 bases between. Per germline, CDR1 SGHTA and CDR2 FQGTGA. CDR3 nucleotides: TGTGCCAGCAGCTTAACAGGGCTACAAGAGACCCAGTACTTC. Residues: CASSLTGLQETQYF.

This clonotype appeared a few times. This sequence joins TRBV6-5 and TRBJ2-2, with unresolved D. Trimming pared 3 bases from V and 4 bases from J, leaving 12 bases between. Germline V gives CDR1 MNHEY, CDR2 SVGAGI. The CDR3 sequence is 15 residues long. CDR3 sequence reads: CASSYSPSATGELFF. The CDR3 nucleotides read TGTGCCAGCAGTTATAGTCCATCAGCCACCGGGGAGCTGTTTTTT.

This clonotype was seen a handful of times. This rearrangement joins TRBV3-1 to TRBJ1-1, with a weak D call TRBD1 (5 bases). The CDR3 is 14 residues long. The germline V gene encodes CDR1 LGHDT and CDR2 YNNKEL (reference sequence). V lost 3 bases to trimming and J lost 4 bases, with 12 bases between them. In DNA form, the CDR3 reads TGTGCCAGCAGCCACGGGGAGGGGAGCACTGAAGCTTTCTTT. Protein: CASSHGEGSTEAFF.

This clonotype has more than one count but fewer than ten. J is TRBJ2-5 and V is TRBV20-1, with 10 bases lining up with TRBD2. V was clipped by 1 base and J by 7 bases; unmatched bases: 12. The V gene's germline CDR1 is DFQATT and CDR2 SNEGSKA (reference sequence). CDR3 length: 16 amino acids. The CDR3 coding sequence is TGCAGTGCTAGAGCCTCGAGCGGGAGGGCCTACGGGACCCAGTACTTC. This translates into CSARASSGRAYGTQYF.

Many counts were recorded for this clonotype. The CDR3, as DNA: TGTGCCAGCAGCTTAGTTCGTGAGACCCAGTACTTC. It encodes CASSLVRETQYF. This chain connects TRBV11-2 to TRBJ2-5; D gene uncertain. The CDR3 extends over 12 amino acids. V was cut by 1 base and J by 5 bases, with 5 bases left in between. CDR1 and CDR2 from the germline V gene are SGHAT and FQNNGV. The whole variable domain, filled in from reference TRBV11-2 and TRBJ2-5, reads EAGVAQSPRYKIIEKRQSVAFWCNPISGHATLYWYQQILGQGPKLLIQFQNNGVVDDSQLPKDRFSAERLKGVDSTLKIQPAKLEDSAVYLCASSLVRETQYFGPGTRLLVL.

V and J are TRBV6-2 or TRBV6-3 and TRBJ2-1, with a weak D call TRBD2 (6 bases). Germline values: CDR1 MNHEY, CDR2 SVGEGT. CDR3 length: 14 amino acids. V shed 6 bases and J shed 8 bases, with 17 bases lying between them. CDR3 nucleotide sequence: TGTGCCAGCAGAGCCGGGACTTGGGGGGATGAGCAGTTCTTC. Translated, it gives CASRAGTWGDEQFF.

As regards this clonotype: This likely reflects a read error, since a far larger clone is one base away. The J gene is TRBJ2-4, the V gene TRBV7-9; 7 nucleotides agree with TRBD2. The J call is doubtful: the DNA matches TRBJ2-5 better. This CDR3 is 11 amino acids long. CDR1 is SEHNR, CDR2 FQNEAQ, per germline (reference sequence). The CDR3 DNA follows: TGTTCTACTGGGAGGGGAGGGACCCAGTACTTC. This encodes CSTGRGGTQYF.

This clonotype came up many times. The chain joins TRBV7-2 to TRBJ2-6; possibly TRBD1 for D (5 bases). The V gene's germline CDR1 is SGHTA and CDR2 FQGNSA. The CDR3 sequence is 19 residues long. V lost 5 bases and J 0 bases, leaving 20 bases between the germline ends. The CDR3 here is CASSPKIVTGLSGANVLTF. CDR3 nucleotides: TGTGCCAGCAGCCCCAAGATTGTTACAGGCCTCTCTGGGGCCAACGTCCTGACTTTC.

Worth noting for this clonotype: A single base is all that separates this from a far larger clone, so a read error is likely. The chain uses TRBV2 and TRBJ2-7, with 12 positions matching TRBD2. V gave up 7 bases and J gave up 4 bases; unmatched junction bases: 5. This CDR3 spans 14 amino acids. CDR1 is SNHLY, CDR2 FYNNEI, per germline. The CDR3 DNA is TGTGCCAGCAAAACGACTAGCGGGAGTTACGAGCAGTACTTC. Translation: CASKTTSGSYEQYF.